This record looks at one TCR beta chain sequence and its context. Its antigen is currently unknown. CD4+ cell separation produced CD45RA+ naive and CD45RA-negative memory subsets. These data are taken from a study of shared clonotypes between healthy human individuals. Germline V gene lookup returns CDR1 LNHNV and CDR2 YYDKDF (reference sequence). Trimming took off 0 bases at V and 10 bases at J, with 10 bases between the two ends. The CDR3 has 12 amino acids. Sequencing was performed with immunoSEQ multiplex PCR; in TCRdb, only in-frame clones are kept and a portion is missing. The sample lists 550,000 to 800,000 clones, about 74% occurring once. Overall study results and limits: When naive CD4 clonotypes were compared across several donors, about 4.8% were shared. Memory subsets had estimated richness that was generally smaller than that of naive subsets.

V gene TRBV15 combines with J gene TRBJ2-7; the D gene is possibly TRBD2 (5 bases). Sequences were obtained from memory CD4+ T cells sorted from blood. Subset defined: CD45RA-negative fraction. The TCR comes from a woman aged 25-40 years in good health. Written as DNA, the CDR3 is TGTGCCACCAGCAGAGATGATGGGAGCCAGTACTTC. Translated, it gives CATSRDDGSQYF.